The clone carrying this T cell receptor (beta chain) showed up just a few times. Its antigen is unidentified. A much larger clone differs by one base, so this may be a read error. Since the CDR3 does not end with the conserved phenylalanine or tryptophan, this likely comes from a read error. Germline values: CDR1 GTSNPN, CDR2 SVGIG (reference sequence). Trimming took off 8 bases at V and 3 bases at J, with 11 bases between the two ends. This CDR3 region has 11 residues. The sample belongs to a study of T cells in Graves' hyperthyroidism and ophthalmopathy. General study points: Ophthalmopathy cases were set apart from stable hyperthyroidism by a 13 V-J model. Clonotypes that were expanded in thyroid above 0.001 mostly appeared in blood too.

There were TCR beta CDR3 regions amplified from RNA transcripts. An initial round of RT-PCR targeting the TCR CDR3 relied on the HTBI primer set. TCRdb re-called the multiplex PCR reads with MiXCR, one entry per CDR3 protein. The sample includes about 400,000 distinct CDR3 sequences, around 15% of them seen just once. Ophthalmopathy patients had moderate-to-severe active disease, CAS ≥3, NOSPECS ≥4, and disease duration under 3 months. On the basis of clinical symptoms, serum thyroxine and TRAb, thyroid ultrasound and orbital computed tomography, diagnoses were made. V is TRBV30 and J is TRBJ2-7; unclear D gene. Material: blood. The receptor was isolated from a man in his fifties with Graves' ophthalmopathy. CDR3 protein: CAARTGYEQYL. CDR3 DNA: TGTGCCGCCAGGACGGGCTACGAGCAGTACCTC.